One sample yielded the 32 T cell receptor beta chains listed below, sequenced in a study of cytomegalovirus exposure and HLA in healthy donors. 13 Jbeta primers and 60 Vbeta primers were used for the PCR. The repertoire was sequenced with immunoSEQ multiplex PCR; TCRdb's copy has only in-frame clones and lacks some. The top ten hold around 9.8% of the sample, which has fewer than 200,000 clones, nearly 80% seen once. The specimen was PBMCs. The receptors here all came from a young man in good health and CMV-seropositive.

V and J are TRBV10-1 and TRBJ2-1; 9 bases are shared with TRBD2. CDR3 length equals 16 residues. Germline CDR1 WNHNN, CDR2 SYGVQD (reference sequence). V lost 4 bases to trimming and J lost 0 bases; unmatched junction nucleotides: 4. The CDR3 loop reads CASSGRLADSYNEQFF. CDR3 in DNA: TGCGCCAGCAGTGGTAGACTAGCGGACTCCTACAATGAGCAGTTCTTC.

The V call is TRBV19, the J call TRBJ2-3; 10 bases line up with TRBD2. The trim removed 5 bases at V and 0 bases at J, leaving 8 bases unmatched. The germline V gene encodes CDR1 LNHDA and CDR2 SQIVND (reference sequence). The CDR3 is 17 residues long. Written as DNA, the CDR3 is TGTGCCAGTAGTCCAATAGCGGGAGGCACTAGCACAGATACGCAGTATTTT. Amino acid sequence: CASSPIAGGTSTDTQYF.

The chain's CDR3 is CASSFLLYEQYF. The CDR3 nucleotides are TGTGCCAGCAGCTTTCTCCTCTACGAGCAGTACTTC. The rearrangement links TRBV5-6 to TRBJ2-7; D gene ambiguous. Germline values: CDR1 SGHDT, CDR2 YYEEEE. The CDR3 extends over 12 amino acids. The V gene lost 2 bases and the J gene lost 3 bases, with 6 bases spanning the gap.

The chain's CDR3 is CASSPDRGREEQYF. Written as DNA, the CDR3 is TGTGCCAGCAGCCCCGACAGGGGGAGGGAGGAGCAGTACTTC. J is TRBJ2-7 and V is TRBV5-5; 9 bases match TRBD1. CDR1 is SGHKS, CDR2 YYEKEE, per germline (reference sequence). With V trimmed by 4 bases and J by 7 bases, 9 bases remained unmatched. The length of the CDR3 is 14 residues.

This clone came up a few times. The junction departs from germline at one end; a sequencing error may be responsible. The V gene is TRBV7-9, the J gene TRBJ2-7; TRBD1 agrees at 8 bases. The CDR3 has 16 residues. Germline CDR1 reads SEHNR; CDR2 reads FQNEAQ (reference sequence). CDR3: CSSSLPTGTGPYEQYF. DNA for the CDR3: TGTTCCAGCAGCTTACCCACCGGGACAGGACCCTACGAGCAGTACTTC.

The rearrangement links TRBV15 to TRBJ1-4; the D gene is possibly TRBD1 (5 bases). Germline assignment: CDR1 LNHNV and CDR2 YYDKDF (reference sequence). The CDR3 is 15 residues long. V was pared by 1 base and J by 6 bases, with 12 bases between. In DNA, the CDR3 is TGTGCCACCAGCAGAGGAGGGGAGGTGGATGAAAAACTGTTTTTT. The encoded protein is CATSRGGEVDEKLFF.

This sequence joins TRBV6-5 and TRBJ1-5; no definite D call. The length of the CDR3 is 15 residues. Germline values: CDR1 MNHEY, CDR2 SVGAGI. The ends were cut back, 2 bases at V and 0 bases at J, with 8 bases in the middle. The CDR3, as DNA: TGTGCCAGCAGTTACCCCGGCGGTAGCAATCAGCCCCAGCATTTT. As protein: CASSYPGGSNQPQHF.

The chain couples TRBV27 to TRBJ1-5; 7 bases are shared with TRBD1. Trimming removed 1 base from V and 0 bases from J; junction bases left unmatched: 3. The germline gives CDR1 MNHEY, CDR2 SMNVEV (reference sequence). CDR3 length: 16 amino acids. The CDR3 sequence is CASSLLGQNSNQPQHF. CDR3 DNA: TGTGCCAGCAGTTTATTGGGACAGAATAGCAATCAGCCCCAGCATTTT.

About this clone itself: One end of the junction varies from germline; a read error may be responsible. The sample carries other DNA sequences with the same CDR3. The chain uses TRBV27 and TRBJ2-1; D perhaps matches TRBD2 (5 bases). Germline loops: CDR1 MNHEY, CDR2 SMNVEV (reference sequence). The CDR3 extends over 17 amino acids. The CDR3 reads CASSTLPGRSIDNEQFF. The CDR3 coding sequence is TGTGCTAGCAGTACCCTCCCGGGGAGATCTATCGACAATGAGCAGTTCTTC.

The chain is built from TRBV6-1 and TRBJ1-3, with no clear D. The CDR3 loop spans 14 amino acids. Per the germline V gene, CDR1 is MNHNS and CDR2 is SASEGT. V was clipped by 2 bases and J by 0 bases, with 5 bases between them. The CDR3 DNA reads TGTGCCAGCAGTGAACTGAGCTCTGGAAACACCATATATTTT. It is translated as CASSELSSGNTIYF.

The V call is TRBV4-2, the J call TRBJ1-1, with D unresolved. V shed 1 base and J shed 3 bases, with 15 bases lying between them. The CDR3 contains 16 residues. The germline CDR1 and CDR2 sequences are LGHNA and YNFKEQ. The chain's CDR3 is CASSQGVVGSDTEAFF. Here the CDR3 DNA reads TGTGCCAGCAGCCAAGGCGTCGTGGGCTCGGACACTGAAGCTTTCTTT.

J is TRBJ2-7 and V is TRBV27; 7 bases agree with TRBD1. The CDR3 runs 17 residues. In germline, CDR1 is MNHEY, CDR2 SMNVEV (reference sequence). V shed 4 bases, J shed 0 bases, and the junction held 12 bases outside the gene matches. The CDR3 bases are TGTGCCAGCAGTTCCTACCGACAGGGCCTTAGCTCCTACGAGCAGTACTTC. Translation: CASSSYRQGLSSYEQYF.

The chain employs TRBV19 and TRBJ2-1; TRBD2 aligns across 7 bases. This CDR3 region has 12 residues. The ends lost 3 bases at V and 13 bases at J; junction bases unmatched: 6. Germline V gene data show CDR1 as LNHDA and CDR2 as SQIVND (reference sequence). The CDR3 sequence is CASSIDRLAQFF. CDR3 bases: TGTGCCAGTAGTATCGACCGACTAGCCCAGTTCTTC.

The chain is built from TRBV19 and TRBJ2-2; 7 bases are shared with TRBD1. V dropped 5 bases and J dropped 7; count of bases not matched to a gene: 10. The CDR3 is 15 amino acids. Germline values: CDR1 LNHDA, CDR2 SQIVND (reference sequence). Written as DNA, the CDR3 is TGTGCCAGTAGTCCCACCCAAGGGGGCTTCGGGGAGCTGTTTTTT. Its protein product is CASSPTQGGFGELFF.

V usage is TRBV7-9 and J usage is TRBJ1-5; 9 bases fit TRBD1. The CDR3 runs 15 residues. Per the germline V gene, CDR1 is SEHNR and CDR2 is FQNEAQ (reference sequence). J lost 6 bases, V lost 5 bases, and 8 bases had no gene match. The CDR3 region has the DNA TGTGCCAGCAGCCGGTCGGGGACAGGGCCTCAGCCCCAGCATTTT. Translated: CASSRSGTGPQPQHF.

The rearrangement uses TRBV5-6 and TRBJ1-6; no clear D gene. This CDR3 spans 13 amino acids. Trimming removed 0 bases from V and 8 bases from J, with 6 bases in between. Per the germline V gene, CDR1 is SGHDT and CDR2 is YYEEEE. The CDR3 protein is CASSLEPDSPLHF. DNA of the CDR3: TGTGCCAGCAGCTTGGAGCCTGATTCACCCCTCCACTTT.

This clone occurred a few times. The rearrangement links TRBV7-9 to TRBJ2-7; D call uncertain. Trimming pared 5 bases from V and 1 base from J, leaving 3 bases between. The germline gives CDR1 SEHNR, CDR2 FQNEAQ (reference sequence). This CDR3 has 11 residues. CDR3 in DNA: TGTGCCAGCAGCCCTTCCTACGAGCAGTACTTC. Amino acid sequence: CASSPSYEQYF.

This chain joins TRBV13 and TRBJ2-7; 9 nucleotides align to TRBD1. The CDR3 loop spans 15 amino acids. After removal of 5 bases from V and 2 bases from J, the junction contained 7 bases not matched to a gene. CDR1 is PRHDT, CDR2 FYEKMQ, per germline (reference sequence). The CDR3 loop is CASSIAGTGPYEQYF. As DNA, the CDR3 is TGTGCCAGCAGCATCGCCGGGACAGGGCCCTACGAGCAGTACTTC.

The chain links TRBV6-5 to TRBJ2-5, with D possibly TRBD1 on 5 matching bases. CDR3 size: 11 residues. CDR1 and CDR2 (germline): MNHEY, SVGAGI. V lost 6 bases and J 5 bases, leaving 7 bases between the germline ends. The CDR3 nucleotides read TGTGCCAGCAGGAAGGGGGAGACCCAGTACTTC. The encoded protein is CASRKGETQYF.

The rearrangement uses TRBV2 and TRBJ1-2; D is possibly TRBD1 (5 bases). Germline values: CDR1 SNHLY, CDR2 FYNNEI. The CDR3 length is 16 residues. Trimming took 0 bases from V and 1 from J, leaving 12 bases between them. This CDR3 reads CASSEALDSYNYGYTF. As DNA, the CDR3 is TGTGCCAGCAGTGAAGCGCTTGACAGCTATAACTATGGCTACACCTTC.

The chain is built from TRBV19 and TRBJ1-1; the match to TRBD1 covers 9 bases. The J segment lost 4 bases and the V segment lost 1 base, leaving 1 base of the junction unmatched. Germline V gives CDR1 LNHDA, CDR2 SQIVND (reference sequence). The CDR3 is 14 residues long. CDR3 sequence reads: CASSIGTGATEAFF. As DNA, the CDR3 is TGTGCCAGTAGTATAGGGACAGGGGCCACTGAAGCTTTCTTT.

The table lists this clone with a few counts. The CDR3 nucleotides are TGTGCCAGTAGTCTGCGTGATGATGGCACTGAAGCTTTCTTT. Translated, it gives CASSLRDDGTEAFF. J is TRBJ1-1 and V is TRBV19, with D unclear. Germline assignment: CDR1 LNHDA and CDR2 SQIVND (reference sequence). The V and J ends lost 5 bases and 4 bases respectively, with 14 bases between them. The CDR3 length is 14 residues. Supplemented by reference TRBV19 and TRBJ1-1, the full variable domain reads DGGITQSPKYLFRKEGQNVTLSCEQNLNHDAMYWYRQDPGQGLRLIYYSQIVNDFQKGDIAEGYSVSREKKESFPLTVTSAQKNPTAFYLCASSLRDDGTEAFFGQGTRLTVV.

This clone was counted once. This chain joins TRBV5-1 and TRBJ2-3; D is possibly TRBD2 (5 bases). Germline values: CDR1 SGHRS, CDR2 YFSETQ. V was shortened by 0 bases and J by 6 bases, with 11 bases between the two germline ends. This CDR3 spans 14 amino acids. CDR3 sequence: CASSLVGVLDTQYF. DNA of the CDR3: TGCGCCAGCAGCTTGGTCGGGGTCTTGGATACGCAGTATTTT.

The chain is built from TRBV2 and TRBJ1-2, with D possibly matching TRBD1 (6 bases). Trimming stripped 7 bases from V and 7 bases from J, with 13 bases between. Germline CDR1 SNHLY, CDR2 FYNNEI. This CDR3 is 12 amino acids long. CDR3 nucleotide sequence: TGTGCCAGCAATGGTGGACAGTCTGGCTACACCTTC. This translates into CASNGGQSGYTF.

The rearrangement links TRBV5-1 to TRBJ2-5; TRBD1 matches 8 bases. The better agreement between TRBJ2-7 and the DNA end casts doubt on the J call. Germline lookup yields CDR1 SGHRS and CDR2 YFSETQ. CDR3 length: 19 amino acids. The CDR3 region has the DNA TGCGCCAGCAGCTTGAGAGCGAGGACAGGGTCGTTTTCAGTCTACGAGCAGTACTTC. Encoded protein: CASSLRARTGSFSVYEQYF.

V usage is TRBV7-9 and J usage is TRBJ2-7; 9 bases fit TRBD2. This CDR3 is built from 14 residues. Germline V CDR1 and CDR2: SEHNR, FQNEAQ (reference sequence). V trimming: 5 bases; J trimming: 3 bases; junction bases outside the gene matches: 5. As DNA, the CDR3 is TGTGCCAGCAGCATTAGCGGGAGTAGCTACGAGCAGTACTTC. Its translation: CASSISGSSYEQYF.

This CDR3 reads CASSKCGLGGAWGNQPQHF. The CDR3 region has the DNA TGTGCCAGCAGCAAATGCGGGTTAGGAGGGGCTTGGGGCAATCAGCCCCAGCATTTT. The chain links TRBV7-7 to TRBJ1-5, with a weak D call TRBD1 (5 bases). The CDR3 is 19 amino acids. V gave up 5 bases and J gave up 2 bases, with 25 bases separating them. CDR1 and CDR2 (germline): SSHAT, FNYEAQ (reference sequence).

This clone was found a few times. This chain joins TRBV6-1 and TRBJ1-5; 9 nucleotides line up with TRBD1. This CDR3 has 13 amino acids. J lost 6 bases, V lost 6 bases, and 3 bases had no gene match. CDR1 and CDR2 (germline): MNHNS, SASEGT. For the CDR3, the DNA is TGTGCCAGCAGCGGGACAGGGCGTCAGCCCCAGCATTTT. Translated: CASSGTGRQPQHF.

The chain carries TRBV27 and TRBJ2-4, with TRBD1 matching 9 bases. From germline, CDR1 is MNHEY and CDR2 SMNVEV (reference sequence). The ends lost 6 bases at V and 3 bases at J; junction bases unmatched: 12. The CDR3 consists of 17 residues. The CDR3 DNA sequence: TGTGCCAGCAGACCGGGACAGGGCAGCTCGTACAAAAACATTCAGTACTTC. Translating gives CASRPGQGSSYKNIQYF.

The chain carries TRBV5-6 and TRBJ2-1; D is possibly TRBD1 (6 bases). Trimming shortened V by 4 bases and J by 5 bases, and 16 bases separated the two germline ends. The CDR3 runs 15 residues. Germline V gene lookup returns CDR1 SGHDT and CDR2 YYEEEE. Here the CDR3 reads CASSPDSRVDNEQFF. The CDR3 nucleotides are TGTGCCAGCAGCCCGGACAGCAGGGTCGACAATGAGCAGTTCTTC. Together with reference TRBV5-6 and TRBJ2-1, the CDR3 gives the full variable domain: DAGVTQSPTHLIKTRGQQVTLRCSPKSGHDTVSWYQQALGQGPQFIFQYYEEEERQRGNFPDRFSGHQFPNYSSELNVNALLLGDSALYLCASSPDSRVDNEQFFGPGTRLTVL.

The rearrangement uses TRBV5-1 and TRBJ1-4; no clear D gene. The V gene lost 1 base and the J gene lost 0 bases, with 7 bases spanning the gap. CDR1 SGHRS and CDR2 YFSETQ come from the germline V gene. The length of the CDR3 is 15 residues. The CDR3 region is CASSLLTATNEKLFF. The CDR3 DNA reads TGCGCCAGCAGCTTGCTGACTGCAACTAATGAAAAACTGTTTTTT.

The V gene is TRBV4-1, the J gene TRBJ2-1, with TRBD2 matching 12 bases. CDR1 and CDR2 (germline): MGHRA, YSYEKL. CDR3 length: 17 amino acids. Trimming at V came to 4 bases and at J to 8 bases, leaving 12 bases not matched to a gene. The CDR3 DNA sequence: TGCGCCAGCAGCCTAGTAAGACTAGCGGGAGTCCGGGATGAGCAGTTCTTC. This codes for CASSLVRLAGVRDEQFF.